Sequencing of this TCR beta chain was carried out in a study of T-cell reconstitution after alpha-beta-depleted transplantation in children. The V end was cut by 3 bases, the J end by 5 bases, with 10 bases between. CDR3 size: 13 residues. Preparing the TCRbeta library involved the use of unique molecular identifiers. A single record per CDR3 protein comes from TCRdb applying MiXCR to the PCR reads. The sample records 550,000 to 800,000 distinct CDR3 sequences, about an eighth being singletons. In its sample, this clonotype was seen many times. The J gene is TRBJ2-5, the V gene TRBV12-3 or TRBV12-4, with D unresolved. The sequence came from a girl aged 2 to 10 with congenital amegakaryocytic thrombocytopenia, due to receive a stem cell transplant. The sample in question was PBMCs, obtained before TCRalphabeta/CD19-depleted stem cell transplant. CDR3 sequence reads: CASSLSGFETQYF. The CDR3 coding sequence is TGTGCCAGCAGTTTGAGTGGGTTCGAGACCCAGTACTTC.